This T cell receptor (beta chain) stems from a study of shared clonotypes between healthy human individuals. Naive CD8 cells were CD45RO-negative, positively selected for CCR7, excluding terminally differentiated effector memory CD45RA+ cells. TCRdb keeps only in-frame clones here, not all; method: immunoSEQ multiplex PCR. The profile shows millions of clones, about 93% of them singletons. Germline assignment: CDR1 MGHRA and CDR2 YSYEKL. CDR3 size: 15 residues. V lost 3 bases to trimming and J lost 4 bases, with 15 bases between them. This clonotype was obtained from a man aged 18 to 29 in good health. Some clones in this sample may be carry-over from other donors' samples. The material sequenced was naive CD8+ T cells from PBMCs. The genes are TRBV4-1 and TRBJ1-2; D gene ambiguous. DNA for the CDR3: TGCGCCAGCAGCCAGGGGATTGAGCTAAGCTATGGCTACACCTTC. It translates to CASSQGIELSYGYTF.